The clone carrying this TCR beta chain showed up just once. Ages ranged from 18 to 89 years, with residence in fewer than 25 US areas. Recovery among Cohort 3 donors was established by two negative PCRs, clearance, or symptom resolution. This sample is drawn from a study of blood T cell repertoires in COVID-19. About the study: Samples representing acute and convalescent COVID-19 were sourced from the United States, Italy and Spain.

The data were produced by immunoSEQ multiplex PCR, yet TCRdb's version contains in-frame clones alone and is incomplete. The sample has about 210,000 clones, about 85% seen once. Germline CDR1 is SGHNT and CDR2 is YYREEE (reference sequence). CDR3 size: 15 residues. The junction had 8 bases not matched to a gene; V was cut back by 4 bases and J by 10 bases. The source is a man between 40 and 49 years old who had recovered from COVID-19. The chain carries TRBV5-4 and TRBJ1-6; 10 positions agree with TRBD1. Input material: PBMCs or T cells enriched from blood (not recorded which). Written as DNA, the CDR3 is TGTGCCAGCAGCGTAGGGACAGGGGTAGAATCACCCCTCCACTTT. Residues: CASSVGTGVESPLHF.